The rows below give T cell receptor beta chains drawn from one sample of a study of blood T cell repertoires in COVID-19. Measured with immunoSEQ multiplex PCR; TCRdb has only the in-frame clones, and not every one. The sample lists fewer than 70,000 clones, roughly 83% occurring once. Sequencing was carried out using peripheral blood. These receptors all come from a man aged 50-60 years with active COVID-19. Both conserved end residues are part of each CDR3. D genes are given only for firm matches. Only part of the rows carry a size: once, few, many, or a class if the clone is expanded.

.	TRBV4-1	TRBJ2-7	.	TGCGCCAGCAGCTCCCATGGCGGAACGCTGGTGGACTTC	CASSSHGGTLVDF
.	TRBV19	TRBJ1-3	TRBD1	TGTGCCAGTGCCCAGGACAGGGGGCCTTTGTCTGGAAACACCATATATTTT	CASAQDRGPLSGNTIYF
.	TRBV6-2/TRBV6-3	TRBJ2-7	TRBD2	TGTGCCAGCAGTTACTCGAGTAGCGGGCTACGAGGGCAGTACTTC	CASSYSSSGLRGQYF
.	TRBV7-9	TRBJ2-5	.	TGTGCCAGCAGCTTCGGGTGGGAGACCCAGTACTTC	CASSFGWETQYF
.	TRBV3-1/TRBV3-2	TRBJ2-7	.	TGTGCCAGCAGCCAAGTGGGGGCTAGTTACGAGCAGTACTTC	CASSQVGASYEQYF
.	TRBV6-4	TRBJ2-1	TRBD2	TGTGCCAGCAGTGAAAAAGCGGGAGGGTACAATGAGCAGTTCTTC	CASSEKAGGYNEQFF
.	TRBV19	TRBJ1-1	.	TGTGCCAGTAGTAGCCAGCGCTCGAACACTGAAGCTTTCTTT	CASSSQRSNTEAFF
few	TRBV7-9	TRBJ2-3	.	TGTGCCAGCAGCTTAGGAGTGATGAGTAGCACAGATACGCAGTATTTT	CASSLGVMSSTDTQYF
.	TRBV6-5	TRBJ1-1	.	TGTGCCAGCAGTCTATCCTGGAGGACTGAAGCTTTCTTT	CASSLSWRTEAFF
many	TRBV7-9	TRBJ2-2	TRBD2	TGTGCCAGCAGCTTTAGACTAGCGGGAGGCGGGGAGCTGTTTTTT	CASSFRLAGGGELFF
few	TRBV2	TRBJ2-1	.	TGTGCCAGCAGTTCTCTGTCTATAGATGAGCAGTTCTTC	CASSSLSIDEQFF
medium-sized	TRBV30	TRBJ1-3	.	TGTGCCTGGAGTCCTCAGGGCTACTCTGGAAACACCATATATTTT	CAWSPQGYSGNTIYF
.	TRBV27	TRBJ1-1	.	TGTGCCAGCAGTTTCGCGGGGGCAGCTTTCTTT	CASSFAGAAFF
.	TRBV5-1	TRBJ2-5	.	TGCGCCAGCAGCTTGAACGGTCGCGAGACCCAGTACTTC	CASSLNGRETQYF
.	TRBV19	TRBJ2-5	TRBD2	TGTGCCAGTGCGGAGCGAAGACTAGCGGGAGGTCCTGCGGTTAGGGCCCAGTACTTC	CASAERRLAGGPAVRAQYF
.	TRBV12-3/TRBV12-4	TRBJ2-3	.	TGTGCCAGCAGTTTAGGGGGCCCGGATTATTTT	CASSLGGPDYF
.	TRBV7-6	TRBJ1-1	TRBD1	TGTGCCAGCAGCTTAATCACAGGGGGCGCGACTGAAGCTTTCTTT	CASSLITGGATEAFF
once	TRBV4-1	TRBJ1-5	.	TGCGCCAGCAGCCAAGATGGCGACAGCCAGAGGCCCCAGCATTTT	CASSQDGDSQRPQHF
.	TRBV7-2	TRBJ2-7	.	TGTGCCAGCAGCCTGTCGTGGGCGCGCCGGGGCGAGCAGTACTTC	CASSLSWARRGEQYF
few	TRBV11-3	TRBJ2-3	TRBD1	TGTGCCAGCAGTAGGGGGACAGTAACCCCAGATACGCAGTATTTT	CASSRGTVTPDTQYF
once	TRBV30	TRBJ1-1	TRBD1	TGTGCCTGGAGTGTCCCCGAGGGGGCGTTGATCACTGAAGCTTTCTTT	CAWSVPEGALITEAFF
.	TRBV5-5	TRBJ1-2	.	TGTGCCAGCAGCTTGGGATGGGGAGATGGCTACACCTTC	CASSLGWGDGYTF
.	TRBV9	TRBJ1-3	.	TGTGCCAGCAGTCCTGACAGCTCTGGAAACACCATATATTTT	CASSPDSSGNTIYF
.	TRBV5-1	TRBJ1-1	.	TGCGCCAGCAGCCAAGGCGGGCTGCACGGTGTCTTT	CASSQGGLHGVF
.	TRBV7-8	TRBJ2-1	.	TGTGCCAGCAGATCCTACAGGTACAATGAGCAGTTCTTC	CASRSYRYNEQFF
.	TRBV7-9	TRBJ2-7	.	TGTGCCAGCAGCTTAACTGCCCCTTCCTACGAGCAGTACTTC	CASSLTAPSYEQYF
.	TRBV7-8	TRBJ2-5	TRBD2	TGTGCCAGCAGCTTGACTAGCGGGCCGGGGGGCGAGACCCAGTACTTC	CASSLTSGPGGETQYF
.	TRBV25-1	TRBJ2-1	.	TGTGCCAGCAGTGAATTTGGAGGGGACCCCAATGAGCAGTTCTTC	CASSEFGGDPNEQFF
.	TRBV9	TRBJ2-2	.	TGTGCCAGCAGCGCCTACGGGGAGCTGTTTTTT	CASSAYGELFF
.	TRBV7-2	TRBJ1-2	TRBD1	TGTGCCAGCAGCAAAGGGGCAGGGGGTGAATACTATGGCTACACCTTC	CASSKGAGGEYYGYTF
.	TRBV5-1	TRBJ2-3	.	TGCGCCAGCAGCCCTTCCTACCACACAGATACGCAGTATTTT	CASSPSYHTDTQYF
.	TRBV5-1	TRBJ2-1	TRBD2	TGCGCCAGCAGCCCGACAAGGCGGGGGGCCCTATCTCTCTACAATGAGCAGTTCTTC	CASSPTRRGALSLYNEQFF
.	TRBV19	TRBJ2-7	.	TGTGCCAGTAGTATTTTAGCGTCGAGGGAGCAGTACTTC	CASSILASREQYF
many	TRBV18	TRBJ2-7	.	TGTGCCAGCTCACCACTAACCGGGACAACAACCTACGAGCAGTACTTC	CASSPLTGTTTYEQYF
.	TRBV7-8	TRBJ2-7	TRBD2	TGTGCCAGCAGCTTAGGATCGGGACTAGCGGACCGGAAACTTTACGAGCAGTACTTC	CASSLGSGLADRKLYEQYF
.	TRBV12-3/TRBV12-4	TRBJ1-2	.	TGTGCCAGCAGTTTAGTAACAGGAGATGGCTACACCTTC	CASSLVTGDGYTF
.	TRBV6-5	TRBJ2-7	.	TGTGCCAGCAGTCTTACAGGGTACGAGCAGTACTTC	CASSLTGYEQYF
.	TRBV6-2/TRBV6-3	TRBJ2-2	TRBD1	TGTGCCAGCAGTCGGACAGGGGGTAACACCGGGGAGCTGTTTTTT	CASSRTGGNTGELFF
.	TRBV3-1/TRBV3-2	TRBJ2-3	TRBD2	TGTGCCAGCAGCCACCGGTTGCTAGCGGGTGGGGGAGATACGCAGTATTTT	CASSHRLLAGGGDTQYF
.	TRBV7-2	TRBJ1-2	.	TGTGCCAGCAGCGTCCCACAGGGACCCGCCTATGGCTACACCTTC	CASSVPQGPAYGYTF
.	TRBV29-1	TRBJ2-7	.	TGCAGCGTTGAAGACAGTGGCCCCTACGAGCAGTACTTC	CSVEDSGPYEQYF
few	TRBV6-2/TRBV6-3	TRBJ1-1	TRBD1	TGTGCCAGCAGTTATGACAGGGGGCGCACTGAAGCTTTCTTT	CASSYDRGRTEAFF
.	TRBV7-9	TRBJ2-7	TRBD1	TGTGCCAGCAGCTTAGCGTTCGGACAGGGTAATCTCGAGCAGTACTTC	CASSLAFGQGNLEQYF
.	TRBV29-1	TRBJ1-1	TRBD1	TGCAGCGCCCAGGGACAGCTCATGAACACTGAAGCTTTCTTT	CSAQGQLMNTEAFF
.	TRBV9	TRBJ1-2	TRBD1	TGTGCCAGCAGCGTAAAGGGGGACAGCGTCTATGGCTACACCTTC	CASSVKGDSVYGYTF
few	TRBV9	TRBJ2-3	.	TGTGCCAGCAGCGTAGCGGGGAAACGGGGGGATACGCAGTATTTT	CASSVAGKRGDTQYF
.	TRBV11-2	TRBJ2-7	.	TGTGCCAGCAGCTTAGTTTGGGGAGCCAAAGGGGAGCAGTACTTC	CASSLVWGAKGEQYF
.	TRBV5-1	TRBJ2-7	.	TGCGCCAGCAGCTCTCTCACGAGCTCCTACGAGCAGTACTTC	CASSSLTSSYEQYF
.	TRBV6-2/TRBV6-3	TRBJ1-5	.	TGTGCCAGCAGTTCGCGGACAGCCAAGTCGCCCCAGCATTTT	CASSSRTAKSPQHF
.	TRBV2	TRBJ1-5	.	TGTGCCAGCAGTGTGTCCAGGGATGGGCAGCCCCAGCATTTT	CASSVSRDGQPQHF
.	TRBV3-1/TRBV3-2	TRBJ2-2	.	TGTGCCAGCAGACCTACTTCCAAGAACACCGGGGAGCTGTTTTTT	CASRPTSKNTGELFF